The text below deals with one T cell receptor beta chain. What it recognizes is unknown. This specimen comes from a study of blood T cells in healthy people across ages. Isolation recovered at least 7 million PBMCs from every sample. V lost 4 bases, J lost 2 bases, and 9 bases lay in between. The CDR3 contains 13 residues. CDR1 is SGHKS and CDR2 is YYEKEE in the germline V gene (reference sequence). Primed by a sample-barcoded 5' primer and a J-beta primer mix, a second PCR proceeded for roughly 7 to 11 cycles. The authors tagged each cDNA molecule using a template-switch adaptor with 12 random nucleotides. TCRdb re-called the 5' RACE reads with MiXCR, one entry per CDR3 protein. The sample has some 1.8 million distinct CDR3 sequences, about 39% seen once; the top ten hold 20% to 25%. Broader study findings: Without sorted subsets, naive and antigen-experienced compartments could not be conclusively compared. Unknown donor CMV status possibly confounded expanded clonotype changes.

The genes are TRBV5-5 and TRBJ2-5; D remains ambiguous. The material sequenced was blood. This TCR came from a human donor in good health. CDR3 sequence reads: CASSHWAQETQYF. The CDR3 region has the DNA TGTGCCAGCAGCCATTGGGCTCAAGAGACCCAGTACTTC.